Shown below are 16 T cell receptor beta chains from a single sample sequenced in a study of early T cells in non-severe SARS-CoV-2 infection. TCRdb processed the 5' RACE reads anew with MiXCR; each CDR3 protein has one entry. The table includes some 52,000 distinct CDR3 sequences, 8% detected once. Sequenced: whole blood. Source of these receptors: an adult who was a healthcare worker with PCR-confirmed SARS-CoV-2 infection or an uninfected control (not recorded which).

This chain uses TRBV3-1 with TRBJ2-7; a weak D match, TRBD2 (5 bases). This CDR3 comprises 13 residues. The germline V gene has CDR1 LGHDT and CDR2 YNNKEL (reference sequence). V lost 4 bases, J lost 2 bases, and 9 bases lay in between. CDR3 sequence reads: CASSRGYPYEQYF. DNA of the CDR3: TGTGCCAGCAGCCGCGGGTATCCCTACGAGCAGTACTTC.

The CDR3: CSASPGRGNQPQHF. CDR3 nucleotides: TGCAGTGCGTCACCGGGACGGGGCAATCAGCCCCAGCATTTT. The genes are TRBV20-1 and TRBJ1-5; the D gene is possibly TRBD1 (5 bases). Per germline, CDR1 DFQATT and CDR2 SNEGSKA (reference sequence). V was shortened by 6 bases and J by 2 bases, with 14 bases between the two germline ends. This CDR3 spans 14 amino acids.

This clonotype was detected a few times. V is TRBV6-6 and J is TRBJ1-5, with 9 bases aligning to TRBD1. J was trimmed by 5 bases and V by 4 bases; bases with no gene match: 9. Germline V gives CDR1 MNHNY, CDR2 SVGAGI (reference sequence). There are 16 residues in the CDR3. CDR3 residues: CASSSSDRGRYQPQHF. CDR3 nucleotides: TGTGCCAGCAGTTCCTCGGACAGGGGACGTTATCAGCCCCAGCATTTT.

The V and J genes are TRBV13 and TRBJ2-7; 16 bases map to TRBD2. This CDR3 contains 17 residues. The germline V gene encodes CDR1 PRHDT and CDR2 FYEKMQ (reference sequence). The V segment lost 5 bases and the J segment 4 bases; nucleotides outside the gene matches: 8. CDR3 protein: CASSTPGLAGGPYEQYF. As DNA, the CDR3 is TGTGCCAGCAGCACCCCGGGACTAGCGGGGGGGCCTTACGAGCAGTACTTC.

In its sample, this clonotype was seen many times. The rearrangement uses TRBV20-1 and TRBJ2-1, with 10 bases matching TRBD1. The CDR3 consists of 15 residues. J lost 4 bases, V lost 4 bases, and 7 bases had no gene match. Looked up from germline, CDR1 is DFQATT and CDR2 is SNEGSKA (reference sequence). The CDR3 loop reads CSATGTGVRYNEQFF. CDR3 in DNA: TGCAGTGCTACCGGGACAGGGGTTCGGTACAATGAGCAGTTCTTC.

This clonotype has ten or more counts. This chain links TRBV29-1 with TRBJ2-7; D unclear. Per the germline V gene, CDR1 is SQVTM and CDR2 is ANQGSEA. The CDR3 sequence is 12 residues long. V dropped 4 bases and J dropped 0 bases, with 7 bases sitting between them. This CDR3 is CSVVKSSYEQYF. In nucleotides, the CDR3 is TGCAGCGTTGTAAAGAGCTCCTACGAGCAGTACTTC.

This clonotype was detected a few times. The chain is built from TRBV6-5 and TRBJ1-1, with D possibly being TRBD1 (6 bases). Trimming removed 6 bases at V and 4 bases at J, with 18 bases between. The length of the CDR3 is 15 residues. Per germline, CDR1 MNHEY and CDR2 SVGAGI. DNA for the CDR3: TGTGCCAGCAGCTTTGATAACAGGGAGGGCACTGAAGCTTTCTTT. It codes for CASSFDNREGTEAFF.

A few counts support this clonotype. This rearrangement joins TRBV18 to TRBJ2-7, with 8 bases matching TRBD1. This CDR3 is built from 15 residues. V was clipped by 2 bases and J by 1 base; unmatched bases: 4. CDR1 and CDR2 (germline): KGHSH, LQKENI. As DNA, the CDR3 is TGTGCCAGCTCACCAGACAGGGGAAGGTCCTACGAGCAGTACTTC. Residues: CASSPDRGRSYEQYF.

The genes are TRBV10-3 and TRBJ2-7; 13 bases map to TRBD2. After removal of 5 bases from V and 4 bases from J, the junction contained 17 bases not matched to a gene. This CDR3 is built from 19 residues. Germline V gene sequence: CDR1 ENHRY, CDR2 SYGVKD. CDR3 loop: CAISPAGTSGTDTGYEQYF. The DNA of the CDR3 is TGTGCCATCAGTCCAGCAGGGACTAGCGGGACCGATACGGGATACGAGCAGTACTTC.

This clonotype was seen repeatedly, ten times or more. The rearrangement links TRBV18 to TRBJ2-1; D is uncertain. The ends were cut back, 6 bases at V and 2 bases at J, with 14 bases in the middle. Germline V lookup: CDR1 KGHSH, CDR2 LQKENI. The CDR3 extends over 15 amino acids. The chain's CDR3 is CASSPDVGAYNEQFF. CDR3 nucleotide sequence: TGTGCCAGCTCGCCCGACGTTGGAGCCTACAATGAGCAGTTCTTC.

This clonotype was detected many times. V and J are TRBV6-5 and TRBJ1-2; TRBD1 might be the D (6 bases). V was shortened by 2 bases and J by 2 bases, with 18 bases between the two germline ends. The germline CDR1 and CDR2 sequences are MNHEY and SVGAGI. CDR3 size: 17 residues. The DNA for the CDR3 is TGTGCCAGCAGTTACGGACAGACAGGTTCGGGGAACTATGGCTACACCTTC. Its protein product is CASSYGQTGSGNYGYTF.

This clonotype has a count of ten or more. The rearrangement links TRBV27 to TRBJ2-2; 11 positions agree with TRBD2. Germline values: CDR1 MNHEY, CDR2 SMNVEV (reference sequence). The CDR3 runs 16 residues. The ends lost 8 bases at V and 2 bases at J; junction bases unmatched: 7. As DNA, the CDR3 is TGTGCCAGCGGAAATCGACTAGCGGGAAACACCGGGGAGCTGTTTTTT. Its translation: CASGNRLAGNTGELFF.

The rearrangement links TRBV18 to TRBJ2-1; D remains ambiguous. This CDR3 has 14 amino acids. Per the germline V gene, CDR1 is KGHSH and CDR2 is LQKENI. Trimming removed 3 bases at V and 1 base at J, with 7 bases between. The CDR3 reads CASSPLVSYNEQFF. In DNA form, the CDR3 reads TGTGCCAGCTCACCTTTAGTATCCTACAATGAGCAGTTCTTC. Combining the CDR3 with reference TRBV18 and TRBJ2-1 gives the whole variable domain NAGVMQNPRHLVRRRGQEARLRCSPMKGHSHVYWYRQLPEEGLKFMVYLQKENIIDESGMPKERFSAEFPKEGPSILRIQQVVRGDSAAYFCASSPLVSYNEQFFGPGTRLTVL.

This clonotype was found a few times. This chain uses TRBV19 with TRBJ1-6; D not certain. Germline lookup yields CDR1 LNHDA and CDR2 SQIVND (reference sequence). Trimming took 5 bases from V and 13 from J, leaving 15 bases between them. There are 13 residues in the CDR3. Here the CDR3 reads CASSSGPDLPLHF. The CDR3 region has the DNA TGTGCCAGTAGTTCCGGACCCGATCTTCCCCTCCACTTT.

This clonotype was seen a handful of times. The rearrangement links TRBV24-1 to TRBJ2-1; D not certain. CDR1 and CDR2 (germline): KGHDR, SFDVKD. The CDR3 is made up of 16 amino acids. Trimming stripped 9 bases from V and 7 bases from J, with 24 bases between. CDR3 nucleotide sequence: TGTGCCACCGGGCCTTTGTCGCAGGTCGGTTCAAATGAGCAGTTCTTC. Amino acids: CATGPLSQVGSNEQFF.

This clonotype was seen a handful of times. This chain joins TRBV2 and TRBJ2-7; the D is unclear. The germline V gene encodes CDR1 SNHLY and CDR2 FYNNEI. Between the trimmed V and J ends, which lost 8 bases and 4 bases, there was a span of 12 bases. The CDR3 runs to 12 residues. CDR3 nucleotides: TGTGCCAGCCTGGACCCTATGTACGAGCAGTACTTC. Translation: CASLDPMYEQYF. Full variable domain (rest looked up from reference TRBV2 and TRBJ2-7): EPEVTQTPSHQVTQMGQEVILRCVPISNHLYFYWYRQILGQKVEFLVSFYNNEISEKSEIFDDQFSVERPDGSNFTLKIRSTKLEDSAMYFCASLDPMYEQYFGPGTRLTVT.